Below, 29 T cell receptor beta chains from the same sample are listed, as sequenced in a study of shared clonotypes between healthy human individuals (dated by TCRdb to 2019 to 2021). The library came from the immunoSEQ multiplex PCR assay. In TCRdb, the immuneACCESS table is reduced to in-frame sequences with V and J assigned. These tables do not hold every clone; where another copy was compared, an unresolved V gene accounts for under half, and the others remain unexplained. For this sample the table gives about 2.4 million clones, of which roughly 93% were detected only once. Approximately 0.37% of the sample is in the top ten clones. The material sequenced was naive CD4+ T cells from PBMCs. The label giving this sample's cell subset or site can be read as: CD45RA+ positively selected. The source of these receptors is a young man in good health. Some clones in this sample may be carry-over from other donors' samples.

The chain is built from TRBV28 and TRBJ2-5, with 7 nucleotides matching TRBD2. The germline gives CDR1 MDHEN, CDR2 SYDVKM. Trimming cost V 7 bases and J 9 bases; bases outside gene matches: 14. This CDR3 spans 14 amino acids. The CDR3 here is CASTGSGVAGAQYF. The CDR3 DNA sequence: TGTGCCAGCACCGGTTCGGGCGTTGCGGGGGCCCAGTACTTC.

The V call is TRBV10-3, the J call TRBJ2-3; D remains unclear. There are 13 residues in the CDR3. Trimming left V 8 bases short and J 4 bases short, with 13 bases between. The V gene's germline CDR1 is ENHRY and CDR2 SYGVKD. CDR3 sequence: CAIASLRADTQYF. The CDR3 coding sequence is TGTGCCATCGCGAGCCTTAGGGCAGATACGCAGTATTTT.

The chain employs TRBV20-1 and TRBJ1-1; no firm D call. The germline V gene encodes CDR1 DFQATT and CDR2 SNEGSKA (reference sequence). This CDR3 is 11 amino acids long. V lost 6 bases to trimming and J lost 5 bases, with 10 bases between them. In nucleotides, the CDR3 is TGCAGTGCCCCCCAGTGGACTGAAGCTTTCTTT. This codes for CSAPQWTEAFF.

The DNA for the CDR3 is TGTGCCAGCAGTTTCGGGGGTAGGGCCTCTGGAAACACCATATATTTT. It encodes CASSFGGRASGNTIYF. This chain connects TRBV6-5 to TRBJ1-3; D might be TRBD1 (5 bases). Trimming pared 4 bases from V and 0 bases from J, leaving 13 bases between. Germline CDR1 and CDR2: MNHEY and SVGAGI. This CDR3 is built from 16 residues.

About this clone itself: Distinct nucleotide sequences in the sample also encode this CDR3. V gene TRBV10-3 combines with J gene TRBJ2-2; D uncertain. V dropped 0 bases and J dropped 0 bases, with 2 bases sitting between them. The CDR3 length is 14 residues. Germline assignment: CDR1 ENHRY and CDR2 SYGVKD. Here the CDR3 reads CAISESANTGELFF. CDR3 in DNA: TGTGCCATCAGTGAGTCGGCGAACACCGGGGAGCTGTTTTTT.

This chain uses TRBV10-3 with TRBJ2-2; no clear D. This CDR3 has 14 amino acids. The germline CDR1 and CDR2 sequences are ENHRY and SYGVKD. Trimming shortened V by 2 bases and J by 4 bases, and 8 bases separated the two germline ends. DNA of the CDR3: TGTGCCATCAGTGAGCTGAGAGGCACCGGGGAGCTGTTTTTT. Translated, it gives CAISELRGTGELFF.

The rearrangement joins TRBV10-3 to TRBJ2-7, with D possibly being TRBD2 (5 bases). Trimming took 0 bases from V and 3 from J, leaving 12 bases between them. CDR3 length: 15 residues. CDR1 and CDR2 (germline): ENHRY, SYGVKD. In nucleotides, the CDR3 is TGTGCCATCAGTGAGTCGGGTCGGGGTTTCTACGAGCAGTACTTC. It yields the protein CAISESGRGFYEQYF.

This clone appeared a single time. The chain has TRBV6-4 and TRBJ2-3; 8 nucleotides match TRBD1. V lost 6 bases, J lost 1 base, and 3 bases stayed unmatched. The CDR3 totals 14 residues. The V gene's germline CDR1 is MRHNA and CDR2 SNTAGT. CDR3 sequence reads: CASSQTGGTDTQYF. CDR3 in DNA: TGTGCCAGCAGCCAGACAGGGGGCACAGATACGCAGTATTTT.

The V call is TRBV18, the J call TRBJ2-3; possible D gene TRBD1, 6 bases. Germline V gene lookup returns CDR1 KGHSH and CDR2 LQKENI. This CDR3 contains 17 residues. V lost 3 bases and J 2 bases, leaving 18 bases between the germline ends. CDR3 sequence reads: CASSPFRRGVLTDTQYF. The CDR3, as DNA: TGTGCCAGCTCACCGTTTCGCAGGGGCGTTCTCACAGATACGCAGTATTTT.

The chain links TRBV18 to TRBJ1-1; no definite D call. The length of the CDR3 is 13 residues. Trimming shortened V by 0 bases and J by 10 bases, and 12 bases separated the two germline ends. CDR1 and CDR2 from the germline V gene are KGHSH and LQKENI. The CDR3 here is CASSPPGTPGAFF. CDR3 coding DNA: TGTGCCAGCTCACCACCCGGCACGCCGGGAGCTTTCTTT.

The chain carries TRBV5-1 and TRBJ1-5; tentative D call: TRBD1 (5 bases). The ends were cut back, 1 base at V and 0 bases at J, with 8 bases in the middle. This CDR3 is built from 15 residues. The V gene's germline CDR1 is SGHRS and CDR2 YFSETQ. The CDR3 DNA follows: TGCGCCAGCAGCTTGAGCGACAGTAGCAATCAGCCCCAGCATTTT. This gives the protein CASSLSDSSNQPQHF.

The CDR3 nucleotides are TGTGCCAGCAGCTCCCGGTTAGCGGTCCCAGATACGCAGTATTTT. Encoded protein: CASSSRLAVPDTQYF. The rearrangement joins TRBV7-2 to TRBJ2-3; the D gene is possibly TRBD2 (6 bases). Germline assignment: CDR1 SGHTA and CDR2 FQGNSA. This CDR3 has 15 amino acids. V lost 4 bases to trimming and J lost 4 bases, with 15 bases between them. The complete variable domain, with remaining parts taken from reference TRBV7-2 and TRBJ2-3, reads GAGVSQSPSNKVTEKGKDVELRCDPISGHTALYWYRQSLGQGLEFLIYFQGNSAPDKSGLPSDRFSAERTGGSVSTLTIQRTQQEDSAVYLCASSSRLAVPDTQYFGPGTRLTVL.

The J gene is TRBJ2-1, the V gene TRBV18; 12 nucleotides match TRBD2. V lost 3 bases and J lost 8; bases outside the gene matches: 8. The germline CDR1 and CDR2 sequences are KGHSH and LQKENI. The CDR3 covers 16 residues. Here the CDR3 DNA reads TGTGCCAGCTCACCGCAACAGACTAGCGGGAGCCATGAGCAGTTCTTC. Amino acids: CASSPQQTSGSHEQFF.

The chain is built from TRBV23-1 and TRBJ2-3, with 7 nucleotides matching TRBD1. TRBV23-1 is classed as an ORF, of uncertain function. J gave up 4 bases and V 4 bases, and 11 bases lay outside the gene matches. This CDR3 is built from 16 residues. CDR3 region: CASSLLQTGPADTQYF. CDR3 bases: TGCGCCAGCAGTCTATTACAGACAGGGCCAGCAGATACGCAGTATTTT.

This chain uses TRBV5-1 with TRBJ2-5; 8 positions agree with TRBD1. J was trimmed by 5 bases and V by 5 bases; bases with no gene match: 5. Germline V gene lookup returns CDR1 SGHRS and CDR2 YFSETQ. The CDR3 contains 13 residues. CDR3 in DNA: TGCGCCAGCAGAGGACAGGGTCGGGAGACCCAGTACTTC. The encoded protein is CASRGQGRETQYF.

The chain uses TRBV21-1 and TRBJ2-1; the D call in the table, TRBD1, was not verified against the DNA. TRBV21-1 is annotated as a pseudogene. This CDR3 spans 14 amino acids. In nucleotides, the CDR3 is TGTGCCAGCAGCAATGCAGGCCGTGGTACCGAGCAGTTCTTC. Protein: CASSNAGRGTEQFF.

The chain combines TRBV6-5 with TRBJ2-7; 9 bases are a match to TRBD2. The CDR3 has 13 amino acids. Per germline, CDR1 MNHEY and CDR2 SVGAGI. After removal of 6 bases from V and 7 bases from J, the junction contained 7 bases not matched to a gene. The CDR3 region has the DNA TGTGCCAGCAGCGCGGGAGGGCCAGATGAGCAGTACTTC. Its protein product is CASSAGGPDEQYF.

The gene calls are TRBV10-3 and TRBJ2-2; D tentatively fits TRBD1 or TRBD2 (6 bases each). The CDR3 has 17 amino acids. The V and J ends lost 9 bases and 0 bases respectively, with 20 bases between them. Germline loops: CDR1 ENHRY, CDR2 SYGVKD. CDR3 residues: CAIDPDKGGPNTGELFF. The CDR3 DNA is TGTGCCATTGACCCAGACAAGGGGGGACCGAACACCGGGGAGCTGTTTTTT.

This clone was seen a handful of times. The rearrangement uses TRBV5-4 and TRBJ1-2; D unresolved. Between the trimmed V and J ends, which lost 0 bases and 4 bases, there was a span of 7 bases. CDR1 and CDR2 (germline): SGHNT, YYREEE (reference sequence). This CDR3 is 13 amino acids long. Here the CDR3 reads CASSLGRPYGYTF. The CDR3 coding sequence is TGTGCCAGCAGCTTGGGGAGACCCTATGGCTACACCTTC.

The rearrangement joins TRBV19 to TRBJ2-2, with TRBD2 identical over 8 bases. From germline, CDR1 is LNHDA and CDR2 SQIVND (reference sequence). The CDR3 extends over 19 amino acids. The junction had 17 bases not matched to a gene; V was cut back by 1 base and J by 7 bases. The CDR3 loop is CASSIGLREGGSSIGELFF. Here the CDR3 DNA reads TGTGCCAGTAGTATAGGTCTCCGGGAGGGCGGGAGTTCTATCGGGGAGCTGTTTTTT.

V and J are TRBV2 and TRBJ2-7, with a tentative D call TRBD1 (6 bases). The CDR3 is 14 residues long. Trimming took off 2 bases at V and 3 bases at J, with 11 bases between the two ends. CDR1 is SNHLY and CDR2 is FYNNEI in the germline V gene. CDR3 DNA: TGTGCCAGCAGTGAATGGCAGGGGTTCTACGAGCAGTACTTC. Translated, it gives CASSEWQGFYEQYF.

This sequence joins TRBV7-8 and TRBJ2-7, with 13 positions matching TRBD2. This CDR3 comprises 15 residues. Germline assignment: CDR1 SGHVS and CDR2 FQNEAQ. After removal of 5 bases from V and 3 bases from J, the junction contained 4 bases not matched to a gene. CDR3 in DNA: TGTGCCAGCAGCCGCAGGACTAGCGGGAGCTACGAGCAGTACTTC. As protein: CASSRRTSGSYEQYF.

The chain joins TRBV5-1 to TRBJ2-5, with D possibly being TRBD2 (5 bases). The CDR3 is 13 amino acids. Looked up from germline, CDR1 is SGHRS and CDR2 is YFSETQ. V was pared by 2 bases and J by 4 bases, with 9 bases between. CDR3 bases: TGCGCCAGCAGCTTAACACGGGGAGAGACCCAGTACTTC. This translates into CASSLTRGETQYF. Combining the CDR3 with reference TRBV5-1 and TRBJ2-5 gives the whole variable domain KAGVTQTPRYLIKTRGQQVTLSCSPISGHRSVSWYQQTPGQGLQFLFEYFSETQRNKGNFPGRFSGRQFSNSRSEMNVSTLELGDSALYLCASSLTRGETQYFGPGTRLLVL.

This clone was picked up one time. The V call is TRBV4-3, the J call TRBJ2-7; TRBD1 or TRBD2 may be the D gene (5 bases each). This CDR3 is built from 15 residues. Germline loops: CDR1 LGHNA, CDR2 YSLEER. Trimming cost V 0 bases and J 2 bases, with 11 bases left between them. DNA of the CDR3: TGCGCCAGCAGCCAAGATATCGGGACCCCCTACGAGCAGTACTTC. It is translated as CASSQDIGTPYEQYF.

The V gene is TRBV5-1, the J gene TRBJ2-1; 12 nucleotides agree with TRBD2. This CDR3 has 17 amino acids. Trimming at V came to 3 bases and at J to 4 bases, leaving 8 bases not matched to a gene. Germline V gives CDR1 SGHRS, CDR2 YFSETQ. The CDR3: CASSSISGTSGYNEQFF. The CDR3 nucleotides are TGCGCCAGCAGCTCGATTTCTGGGACTAGCGGGTACAATGAGCAGTTCTTC.

The chain carries TRBV28 and TRBJ2-5, with 10 nucleotides matching TRBD1. The germline gives CDR1 MDHEN, CDR2 SYDVKM. This CDR3 has 15 amino acids. The V gene end was trimmed by 5 bases and the J gene end by 4 bases; junction bases not matched to a gene: 7. The CDR3 DNA is TGTGCCAGCAGTCCGGGACAGGGGAAGCGAGAGACCCAGTACTTC. Translation: CASSPGQGKRETQYF.

The chain joins TRBV27 to TRBJ1-1, with D tentatively TRBD1 (5 bases). V lost 6 bases, J lost 10 bases, and 21 bases lay in between. The CDR3 has 14 amino acids. Germline V gene data show CDR1 as MNHEY and CDR2 as SMNVEV (reference sequence). The CDR3: CASSSNRSPSPAFF. The CDR3 DNA sequence: TGTGCCAGCAGCTCCAACAGGTCGCCTTCTCCAGCTTTCTTT.

The chain uses TRBV6-1 and TRBJ2-1; 10 nucleotides align to TRBD1. The CDR3 contains 13 residues. V trimming: 8 bases; J trimming: 15 bases; junction bases outside the gene matches: 13. The germline CDR1 and CDR2 sequences are MNHNS and SASEGT. The CDR3 DNA follows: TGTGCCAGCCTGGACAGGGGGTCGGATTTGGGGTTCTTC. Its translation: CASLDRGSDLGFF.

The rearrangement links TRBV28 to TRBJ1-5; D unclear. The length of the CDR3 is 15 residues. Germline CDR1 and CDR2: MDHEN and SYDVKM. V dropped 3 bases and J dropped 0 bases, with 9 bases sitting between them. The CDR3 region has the DNA TGTGCCAGCAGTTTTTGGTCGTATAGCAATCAGCCCCAGCATTTT. This translates into CASSFWSYSNQPQHF.